This TCR beta chain was found in a study of long-term antiretroviral therapy in people with HIV. Study outcomes and limitations: Clonotypes expanded prior to ART showed repertoire dominance at all sampled time points.

Each contributor possessed a minimum of one pre-ART and a minimum of two post-ART PBMC samples. Runs used v3.0 of the immunoSEQ assay and were done at survey level. The method was immunoSEQ multiplex PCR; TCRdb's version includes in-frame clones alone and lacks a portion of them. The sample has 25,000 to 30,000 clones; around nine tenths are singletons. A note on this clone: The antigen remains unidentified.

CDR3 length: 16 amino acids. The germline CDR1 and CDR2 sequences are WNHNN and SYGVQD (reference sequence). V lost 2 bases and J lost 0, with 10 bases in between. Material: unsorted PBMCs, obtained about 5.2 years after starting antiretroviral therapy. This chain connects TRBV10-1 to TRBJ2-2; the D call may be TRBD1 or TRBD2 (6 bases each). The clonotype was recovered from a woman aged 40 to 49 with HIV. The CDR3 is CASSETGAANTGELFF. Here the CDR3 DNA reads TGCGCCAGCAGTGAGACGGGGGCGGCGAACACCGGGGAGCTGTTTTTT.